Included here is one T cell receptor (beta chain) sequence, with context. Its antigen is currently unknown. Here immunoSEQ multiplex PCR was the method, and the copy in TCRdb shows in-frame clones only, minus some. The sample yields tens of thousands of clones, about 92% seen once. This entry comes from a study of T cell responses to AZD1222 COVID-19 vaccine. Combined were second doses at about 4 or about 12 weeks. Study outcomes and limitations: It should be noted that donors were predominantly white British and more often female, and clonal diversity was possibly underestimated.

The V and J ends lost 6 bases and 2 bases, in that order; junction bases with no gene match: 5. Per germline, CDR1 MNHEY and CDR2 SVGAGI. This CDR3 has 14 residues. Material: peripheral blood, obtained 28 days after the second AZD1222 dose. The receptor comes from an adult who received the AZD1222 COVID-19 vaccine. The chain links TRBV6-5 to TRBJ2-3, with 7 nucleotides matching TRBD1. The CDR3 DNA reads TGTGCCAGCAGGTGGGACAGAGACACAGATACGCAGTATTTT. Its translation: CASRWDRDTDTQYF.